Here is one T cell receptor (beta chain) with its context. CDR1 is SGHRS and CDR2 is YFSETQ in the germline V gene. This CDR3 is built from 18 residues. V was clipped by 1 base and J by 6 bases; unmatched bases: 12. This sample stems from a study of blood T cell repertoires in COVID-19. Study in general: The United States, Italy and Spain provided the acute and convalescent COVID-19 samples. Nucleic acid was either cDNA or gDNA, and it came from T cells, B-cell-depleted T cells, or PBMCs.

The authors' processing: Estimation of nucleated cell counts was performed using reference gene primer amplification. Clones were read by immunoSEQ multiplex PCR, and TCRdb kept only the in-frame ones, dropping some. V, J and clone size are those of that table, while D and trimming were read from the DNA. This sample carries hundreds of thousands of clones, about nine tenths of them seen once, and the ten largest clones take roughly 1.4%. This sequence joins TRBV5-1 and TRBJ2-7; 14 bases match TRBD2. The sequenced sample consisted of peripheral blood. The clonotype originates from a woman between 25 and 40 years old with active or convalescent COVID-19. For the CDR3, the DNA is TGCGCCAGCAGCTTGATCGGACTAGCGGGAGGCTCGACTACCGAGCAGTACTTC. Translated, it gives CASSLIGLAGGSTTEQYF. The variable domain in full, completed from reference TRBV5-1 and TRBJ2-7, reads KAGVTQTPRYLIKTRGQQVTLSCSPISGHRSVSWYQQTPGQGLQFLFEYFSETQRNKGNFPGRFSGRQFSNSRSEMNVSTLELGDSALYLCASSLIGLAGGSTTEQYFGPGTRLTVT.